A selection of T cell receptor beta chains follows, all from one sample in a study of technical replicates of blood from a few donors. Profiled with immunoSEQ multiplex PCR; TCRdb holds only in-frame clones, not every one. The table records approximately 31,000 clones, roughly nine tenths of them present only once. The sequencing input was PBMCs. The receptors derive from a human donor in good health. Some clones in this sample may be carry-over from other donors' samples. Each CDR3 is given with its conserved first and last residue. A D gene is named only where the DNA matches it firmly. Rows give clone size only sometimes, using once, few, many, or a class for an expanded clone.

TRBV19	.	.	TRBJ1-4	TGTGCCAGTAGCCGGAGGAGTGTAGGGACTAATGAAAAACTGTTTTTT	CASSRRSVGTNEKLFF
TRBV4-2	.	TRBD2	TRBJ2-3	TGTGCCAGCAGCCAAGATCTTGCGAGCGGGGGGCGGACACCTACGCAGTATTTT	CASSQDLASGGRTPTQYF
TRBV5-8	.	.	TRBJ2-1	TGTGCCAGCAGCCGGGGTTACAATGAGCAGTTCTTC	CASSRGYNEQFF
TRBV7-7	.	.	TRBJ2-5	TGTGCCAGCAGCCGGGACTACCAAGAGACCCAGTACTTC	CASSRDYQETQYF
TRBV5-1	once	.	TRBJ1-2	TGCGCCAGCAGCTTGTCGACAACCTATGGCTACACCTTC	CASSLSTTYGYTF
TRBV7-9	.	TRBD2	TRBJ2-7	TGTGCCAGCAGCCGGATAGCGGGGGCTATGTCCGAGCAGTACTTC	CASSRIAGAMSEQYF
TRBV28	once	TRBD1	TRBJ2-7	TGTGCCAGCACCTCAGCCGGGACAGGGACCGGCGAGCAGTACTTC	CASTSAGTGTGEQYF
TRBV7-8	.	TRBD2	TRBJ2-7	TGTGCCAGCAGTGCGGGACTAGCGGATTCCTACGAGCAGTACTTC	CASSAGLADSYEQYF
TRBV7-6	.	.	TRBJ2-7	TGTGCCAGCAGCCTAACCATGGGGGGTCTGGTCGACGAGCAGTACTTC	CASSLTMGGLVDEQYF
TRBV27	.	TRBD1	TRBJ1-2	TGTGCCAGCAGTTTATACCCGGACAGGGGGTATGGCTACACCTTC	CASSLYPDRGYGYTF
TRBV5-6	once	.	TRBJ2-7	TGTGCCAGCAGCTCCTTTCAGGGGCAAGCCTACGAGCAGTACTTC	CASSSFQGQAYEQYF
TRBV2	.	TRBD1	TRBJ1-1	TGTGCCAGCACCTCCGGGACAGCGAACACTGAAGCTTTCTTT	CASTSGTANTEAFF
TRBV10-3	.	TRBD1	TRBJ2-2	TGTGCCATCAGTGACGGACAGGGGAGAACCGGGGAGCTGTTTTTT	CAISDGQGRTGELFF
TRBV7-6	.	TRBD2	TRBJ2-5	TGTGCCAGCAGCCAAAATAGCGGGGGGACCCAAGAGACCCAGTACTTC	CASSQNSGGTQETQYF
TRBV5-6	.	.	TRBJ2-7	TGTGCCAGCAGCTTGGGGGGCAGCCTAACCTACGAGCAGTACTTC	CASSLGGSLTYEQYF
TRBV15	.	.	TRBJ1-1	TGTGCCACCAGCAGAGACCTCCAGGTCACTGAAGCTTTCTTT	CATSRDLQVTEAFF
TRBV18	.	.	TRBJ2-5	TGTGCCAGCTCACAGGGGCAGAAAGAGACCCAGTACTTC	CASSQGQKETQYF
TRBV6-5	.	TRBD1	TRBJ1-1	TGTGCCAGCAGTTACTCGAGTGGACAGGTTGAAGCTTTCTTT	CASSYSSGQVEAFF
TRBV7-8	.	.	TRBJ2-6	TGTGCCAGCAGACCGAACAGGGCCAACGTCCTGACTTTC	CASRPNRANVLTF
TRBV11-1	.	TRBD2	TRBJ2-3	TGTGCCAGCAGCTTATGGGCTAGCGGGATGGAGACGCAGTATTTT	CASSLWASGMETQYF
TRBV5-4	.	.	TRBJ1-2	TGTGCCAGCAGCCCCAAAGCAGGGAGGAGTGGCTACACCTTC	CASSPKAGRSGYTF
TRBV10-3	.	.	TRBJ2-2	TGTGCCATCAGTGAGAGTGGCCGGGAGCTGTTTTTT	CAISESGRELFF
TRBV2	.	TRBD1	TRBJ1-5	TGTGCCAGCAGGACAGGGGGCAGCAATCAGCCCCAGCATTTT	CASRTGGSNQPQHF
TRBV5-1	once	.	TRBJ1-3	TGCGCCAGCAGCCCGGACAGCTCTGGAAACACCATATATTTT	CASSPDSSGNTIYF
TRBV6-5	once	.	TRBJ2-7	TGTGCCAGCCGGAGGGGCCGGAAAATCTACGAGCAGTACTTC	CASRRGRKIYEQYF
TRBV2	.	TRBD1	TRBJ1-5	TGTGCCAGCAATCAGGACAGGGGGGATCAGCCCCAGCATTTT	CASNQDRGDQPQHF
TRBV4-1	once	.	TRBJ1-1	TGCGCCAGCAGTAGGGGATCCCCGAACACTGAAGCTTTCTTT	CASSRGSPNTEAFF
TRBV11-1	.	TRBD2	TRBJ2-1	TGTGCCAGCAGCTTAGAAGGGACTAGCGGGAGGAGCTCCTACAATGAGCAGTTCTTC	CASSLEGTSGRSSYNEQFF
TRBV7-2	.	.	TRBJ2-7	TGTGCCAGCAGCTTGGAGGGGGGGCAATCCTACGAGCAGTACTTC	CASSLEGGQSYEQYF
TRBV5-6	.	.	TRBJ1-2	TGTGCCAGCAGTCAACAGGGTAACTATGGCTACACCTTC	CASSQQGNYGYTF
TRBV4-1	.	.	TRBJ1-2	TGCGCCAGCAGCCAAGATCAGGGTACCTATGGCTACACCTTC	CASSQDQGTYGYTF
TRBV2	.	.	TRBJ1-4	TGTGCCAGCAGCAGGGGAACTAATGAAAAACTGTTTTTT	CASSRGTNEKLFF